This entry lists 29 T cell receptor beta chains sequenced from one sample in a study of T cell repertoires in cytomegalovirus infection. MiXCR, applied by TCRdb to the reads, yields one record per CDR3 protein. The repertoire holds a few hundred thousand distinct CDR3 sequences, with 9% to 9.5% as singletons. Sequenced sample: PBMCs. Receptor source: a human donor in good health (CMV status not recorded). Some clones in this sample may be carry-over from other donors' samples.

In its sample, this clonotype was seen a few times. The chain is built from TRBV28 and TRBJ2-1; a possible D gene is TRBD1 (5 bases). From germline, CDR1 is MDHEN and CDR2 SYDVKM. Trimming stripped 6 bases from V and 3 bases from J, with 21 bases between. The CDR3 sequence is 17 residues long. The CDR3 spells CASSSFRARFDYNEQFF. CDR3 DNA: TGTGCCAGCAGCAGTTTCAGGGCTCGGTTCGACTACAATGAGCAGTTCTTC.

The V call is TRBV10-3, the J call TRBJ2-3, with TRBD2 matching 7 bases. V lost 6 bases, J lost 6 bases, and 6 bases stayed unmatched. The CDR3 extends over 13 amino acids. CDR1 and CDR2 (germline): ENHRY, SYGVKD. The CDR3 DNA is TGTGCCATCAGGGGGGGGAAAGGGGATACGCAGTATTTT. Its protein is CAIRGGKGDTQYF.

This clonotype was counted many times. The chain has TRBV6-2 or TRBV6-3 and TRBJ2-2; 13 nucleotides align to TRBD2. CDR1 MNHEY and CDR2 SVGEGT come from the germline V gene. This CDR3 spans 19 amino acids. V was clipped by 0 bases and J by 4 bases; unmatched bases: 8. CDR3 sequence (DNA): TGTGCCAGCAGTTACTCAAGGACTAGCGGGAGAGGGAGCACCGGGGAGCTGTTTTTT. Its translation is CASSYSRTSGRGSTGELFF.

Only a few counts were recorded for this clonotype. J is TRBJ2-5 and V is TRBV20-1; 11 nucleotides match TRBD2. J gave up 5 bases and V 3 bases, and 5 bases lay outside the gene matches. This CDR3 contains 14 residues. Germline V CDR1 and CDR2: DFQATT, SNEGSKA (reference sequence). The CDR3 here is CSASGGLAAETQYF. The CDR3 region has the DNA TGCAGTGCTAGTGGGGGACTAGCGGCTGAGACCCAGTACTTC.

This sequence joins TRBV28 and TRBJ1-4, with 7 bases lining up with TRBD1. Germline CDR1 MDHEN, CDR2 SYDVKM. The length of the CDR3 is 13 residues. V gave up 5 bases and J gave up 10 bases; unmatched junction bases: 7. This chain's CDR3 is CASSEGASVKLFF. Here the CDR3 DNA reads TGTGCCAGCAGTGAGGGGGCGTCAGTAAAACTGTTTTTT.

This clonotype was seen ten or more times. V usage is TRBV6-6 and J usage is TRBJ2-3; D unclear. Per the germline V gene, CDR1 is MNHNY and CDR2 is SVGAGI (reference sequence). CDR3 length: 15 amino acids. The ends were cut back, 4 bases at V and 0 bases at J, with 11 bases in the middle. The CDR3 spells CASSFQTPSTDTQYF. In DNA, the CDR3 is TGTGCCAGCAGTTTTCAGACCCCCAGCACAGATACGCAGTATTTT.

This clonotype was seen ten or more times. The genes are TRBV7-2 and TRBJ2-7, with TRBD1 matching 8 bases. The CDR3 extends over 13 amino acids. The ends lost 5 bases at V and 7 bases at J; junction bases unmatched: 7. CDR1 is SGHTA and CDR2 is FQGNSA in the germline V gene. The CDR3 nucleotides are TGTGCCAGCAGCCCGCTGGACAGGGAAGAGCAGTACTTC. Translated, it gives CASSPLDREEQYF.

The chain combines TRBV27 with TRBJ2-3; possible D gene TRBD2, 5 bases. CDR1 and CDR2 (germline): MNHEY, SMNVEV (reference sequence). With 2 bases removed from V and 9 bases from J, the gap between germline ends came to 9 bases. CDR3 length: 12 residues. Written as DNA, the CDR3 is TGTGCCAGCAGTTTACCGCGCGGGACGCAGTATTTT. This translates into CASSLPRGTQYF.

This clonotype was detected ten times or more. The rearrangement uses TRBV7-2 and TRBJ2-5; D gene uncertain. V lost 8 bases and J lost 3, with 4 bases in between. The CDR3 covers 10 residues. The germline V gene encodes CDR1 SGHTA and CDR2 FQGNSA. The CDR3 coding sequence is TGTGCCAGCGGGAAAGAGACCCAGTACTTC. Protein: CASGKETQYF.

The chain has TRBV6-6 and TRBJ2-2, with 9 bases matching TRBD1. CDR1 and CDR2 from the germline V gene are MNHNY and SVGAGI (reference sequence). J lost 7 bases, V lost 2 bases, and 5 bases had no gene match. The CDR3 has 15 residues. CDR3 sequence: CASSYMDRGIGELFF. In DNA, the CDR3 is TGTGCCAGCAGTTACATGGACAGGGGAATCGGGGAGCTGTTTTTT.

This clonotype was detected a few times. The V call is TRBV20-1, the J call TRBJ1-5; 7 nucleotides line up with TRBD1. V shed 5 bases and J 3 bases; nucleotides not matched to a gene: 7. CDR3 length: 14 residues. CDR1 is DFQATT, CDR2 SNEGSKA, per germline (reference sequence). In nucleotides, the CDR3 is TGCAGTGCTCTCAGGGGACAGCACAATCAGCCCCAGCATTTT. Protein product: CSALRGQHNQPQHF.

This clonotype came up a few times. A much more abundant neighbour one base away suggests this may be a read error. The rearrangement joins TRBV12-3 or TRBV12-4 to TRBJ2-7, with 7 bases that match TRBD1. V lost 6 bases, J lost 2 bases, and 4 bases stayed unmatched. The CDR3 is made up of 13 amino acids. The chain's CDR3 is CASSWDSTYEQYF. The CDR3 DNA is TGTGCCAGCAGCTGGGACAGCACCTACGAGCAGTACTTC.

The V gene is TRBV20-1, the J gene TRBJ2-5; a possible D gene is TRBD2 (5 bases). Germline V lookup: CDR1 DFQATT, CDR2 SNEGSKA (reference sequence). There are 13 residues in the CDR3. Between the trimmed V and J ends, which lost 6 bases and 4 bases, there was a span of 15 bases. The CDR3 DNA reads TGCAGTGCCACGCCCCCGGGAACAGAGACCCAGTACTTC. Its protein is CSATPPGTETQYF.

This clonotype was recorded many times. The rearrangement joins TRBV4-2 to TRBJ2-3, with D perhaps TRBD1 (6 bases). In germline, CDR1 is LGHNA, CDR2 YNFKEQ. V gave up 6 bases and J gave up 6 bases, with 22 bases separating them. CDR3 size: 16 residues. The CDR3 region is CASSHSGTSKGDTQYF. The CDR3 nucleotides read TGTGCCAGCAGTCACTCGGGGACATCTAAGGGGGATACGCAGTATTTT.

A few counts support this clonotype. The rearrangement joins TRBV7-2 to TRBJ2-5; 8 positions match TRBD2. Germline V gives CDR1 SGHTA, CDR2 FQGNSA. Losses at the gene ends were 5 bases for V and 5 bases for J; bases not matched to a gene: 19. The CDR3 is 18 amino acids. CDR3 protein: CASSRLSAAGGRRETQYF. The DNA of the CDR3 is TGTGCCAGCAGCCGTCTCTCCGCCGCGGGGGGCCGGAGGGAGACCCAGTACTTC. Based on the CDR3 plus reference TRBV7-2 and TRBJ2-5, the full variable domain is GAGVSQSPSNKVTEKGKDVELRCDPISGHTALYWYRQSLGQGLEFLIYFQGNSAPDKSGLPSDRFSAERTGGSVSTLTIQRTQQEDSAVYLCASSRLSAAGGRRETQYFGPGTRLLVL.

V and J are TRBV10-3 and TRBJ2-1, with TRBD1 identical over 10 bases. Per the germline V gene, CDR1 is ENHRY and CDR2 is SYGVKD. The CDR3 is 15 amino acids. Trimming removed 7 bases from V and 9 bases from J; junction bases left unmatched: 12. CDR3 coding DNA: TGTGCCATCACGCCCCCGGGACAGGGGAAAGGTGAGCAGTTCTTC. Protein sequence: CAITPPGQGKGEQFF.

This clonotype was found many times. This chain connects TRBV7-2 to TRBJ2-7; D is ambiguous. Trimming stripped 5 bases from V and 3 bases from J, with 8 bases between. CDR3 size: 12 residues. Germline CDR1 SGHTA, CDR2 FQGNSA. CDR3 region: CASSLFGYEQYF. The CDR3 DNA reads TGTGCCAGCAGCCTGTTCGGCTACGAGCAGTACTTC.

This clonotype appeared many times. This chain joins TRBV7-3 and TRBJ1-1; no firm D call. The CDR3 is made up of 14 amino acids. Germline V lookup: CDR1 SGHTA, CDR2 FQGTGA. Trimming left V 5 bases short and J 5 bases short, with 15 bases between. DNA for the CDR3: TGTGCCAGCAGCCCGGGAAGCTGGCCGACTGAAGCTTTCTTT. It codes for CASSPGSWPTEAFF.

The CDR3 DNA reads as TGTGCCAGCAGCTTAACTAGCGGGGGTCACCAAGAGACCCAGTACTTC. Amino acids: CASSLTSGGHQETQYF. The gene calls are TRBV5-6 and TRBJ2-5; 11 positions match TRBD2. The CDR3 extends over 16 amino acids. Germline assignment: CDR1 SGHDT and CDR2 YYEEEE. Losses at the gene ends were 2 bases for V and 0 bases for J; bases not matched to a gene: 3.

This chain joins TRBV6-2 or TRBV6-3 and TRBJ1-5; no reliable D call. The CDR3 covers 12 residues. Germline CDR1 MNHEY, CDR2 SVGEGT. V dropped 8 bases and J dropped 6 bases, with 11 bases sitting between them. The CDR3 bases are TGTGCCAGCGATATTCTAGGTCAGCCCCAGCATTTT. It translates to CASDILGQPQHF.

This clonotype was picked up a small number of times. This chain uses TRBV11-2 with TRBJ2-2; no reliable D call. The V and J ends lost 0 bases and 7 bases respectively, with 6 bases between them. The CDR3 has 13 amino acids. From germline, CDR1 is SGHAT and CDR2 FQNNGV. CDR3 residues: CASSLESFGELFF. The CDR3 DNA is TGTGCCAGCAGCTTAGAGTCGTTCGGGGAGCTGTTTTTT.

This clonotype was seen at least ten times. V and J are TRBV6-1 and TRBJ1-4; D remains ambiguous. The CDR3 spans 12 residues. Looked up from germline, CDR1 is MNHNS and CDR2 is SASEGT. V was trimmed by 0 bases and J by 10 bases, leaving 6 bases between them. The CDR3 nucleotides are TGTGCCAGCAGTGAAGCGGGCCGAAAACTGTTTTTT. It encodes CASSEAGRKLFF.

The rearrangement links TRBV4-2 to TRBJ2-1; 8 bases map to TRBD2. The CDR3 is made up of 16 amino acids. The J segment lost 6 bases and the V segment lost 0 bases, leaving 7 bases of the junction unmatched. Germline assignment: CDR1 LGHNA and CDR2 YNFKEQ. CDR3 sequence (DNA): TGTGCCAGCAGCCAAGAACCGGGACTAGGGTCCAATGAGCAGTTCTTC. Translation: CASSQEPGLGSNEQFF.

The chain combines TRBV7-2 with TRBJ2-1; TRBD2 matches at 9 bases. The CDR3 sequence is 17 residues long. CDR1 SGHTA and CDR2 FQGNSA come from the germline V gene. V trimming: 2 bases; J trimming: 6 bases; junction bases outside the gene matches: 11. In DNA form, the CDR3 reads TGTGCCAGCAGCTTAACGTTTGGCGGGGGGGCCCCCAATGAGCAGTTCTTC. The encoded protein is CASSLTFGGGAPNEQFF.

This clonotype was seen many times. This sequence joins TRBV7-9 and TRBJ1-2, with D unresolved. The ends were cut back, 5 bases at V and 8 bases at J, with 12 bases in the middle. The CDR3 contains 12 residues. Germline CDR1 and CDR2: SEHNR and FQNEAQ (reference sequence). CDR3 sequence (DNA): TGTGCCAGCAGCCCGAGTCTCGGGGGCTACACCTTC. It yields the protein CASSPSLGGYTF.

This clonotype was observed at least ten times. V is TRBV7-2 and J is TRBJ1-3; 7 bases align to TRBD1. This CDR3 spans 17 amino acids. Germline assignment: CDR1 SGHTA and CDR2 FQGNSA. With V trimmed by 5 bases and J by 4 bases, 14 bases remained unmatched. This chain's CDR3 is CASSQGVGRGKGNTIYF. CDR3 in DNA: TGTGCCAGCAGCCAAGGGGTTGGCAGGGGGAAAGGAAACACCATATATTTT.

The rearrangement uses TRBV5-6 and TRBJ1-4; tentative D call: TRBD1 (6 bases). Germline CDR1 SGHDT, CDR2 YYEEEE. Trimming removed 0 bases from V and 12 bases from J, with 12 bases in between. The CDR3 has 13 amino acids. CDR3 sequence reads: CASSLDLGHQLFF. In nucleotides, the CDR3 is TGTGCCAGCAGCTTGGACTTGGGACACCAACTGTTTTTT.

The J gene is TRBJ1-2, the V gene TRBV5-1; perhaps TRBD1 as D (5 bases). V lost 0 bases and J 2 bases, leaving 20 bases between the germline ends. This CDR3 is built from 18 residues. Germline-derived CDR1 and CDR2 are SGHRS and YFSETQ. The CDR3 DNA sequence: TGCGCCAGCAGCTTGGTCGAAGGGGCGCGGCTAATCAACTATGGCTACACCTTC. Its translation is CASSLVEGARLINYGYTF.

This clonotype was counted at least ten times. The V gene is TRBV7-2, the J gene TRBJ2-3; D not certain. The CDR3 consists of 10 residues. The germline V gene has CDR1 SGHTA and CDR2 FQGNSA. V was pared by 2 bases and J by 7 bases, with 1 base between. The CDR3 region is CASSLNTQYF. Written as DNA, the CDR3 is TGTGCCAGCAGCTTAAATACGCAGTATTTT.